Shown below are 10 T cell receptor beta chains from a single sample sequenced in a study of blood T cell repertoires in COVID-19. The method was immunoSEQ multiplex PCR; TCRdb's version includes in-frame clones alone and lacks a portion of them. The data hold 240,000 or so clones, with roughly 80% observed a single time. Material for sequencing was peripheral blood. The receptors derive from a woman under 30 with acute or convalescent COVID-19.

The V call is TRBV10-2, the J call TRBJ2-4; 8 bases match TRBD2. There are 14 residues in the CDR3. The V gene's germline CDR1 is WSHSY and CDR2 SAAADI. V lost 4 bases to trimming and J lost 5 bases; unmatched junction nucleotides: 4. The CDR3 loop reads CASSGSGRQNIQYF. CDR3 coding DNA: TGCGCCAGCAGTGGGAGCGGGAGACAAAACATTCAGTACTTC.

The chain joins TRBV12-3 or TRBV12-4 to TRBJ1-1; D may be TRBD1 (5 bases). Between the trimmed V and J ends, which lost 8 bases and 9 bases, there was a span of 10 bases. The CDR3 loop spans 10 amino acids. The CDR3 spells CASGSGKAFF. CDR3 nucleotide sequence: TGTGCCAGCGGGTCAGGGAAAGCTTTCTTT.

The chain carries TRBV3-1 (or the pseudogene TRBV3-2) and TRBJ1-5, with D possibly being TRBD1 (6 bases). The V gene lost 4 bases and the J gene lost 5 bases, with 9 bases spanning the gap. The CDR3 loop spans 13 amino acids. Germline values: CDR1 LGHDT, CDR2 YNNKEL (reference sequence). CDR3 amino acids: CASSLRGYQPQHF. The CDR3 DNA sequence: TGTGCCAGCAGCCTGAGGGGGTATCAGCCCCAGCATTTT.

The J gene is TRBJ2-2, the V gene TRBV5-6, with TRBD2 matching 13 bases. Looked up from germline, CDR1 is SGHDT and CDR2 is YYEEEE. CDR3 length: 17 residues. The trim removed 4 bases at V and 5 bases at J, leaving 8 bases unmatched. CDR3 sequence (DNA): TGTGCCAGCAGCCTCACTAGCGGGAGGGAGTGGACCGGGGAGCTGTTTTTT. Translating gives CASSLTSGREWTGELFF.

This clone is labeled medium-sized. CDR3 coding DNA: TGTGCCAGTAGTATCGCGCTTCTATCCAGCACAGATACGCAGTATTTT. Protein sequence: CASSIALLSSTDTQYF. The chain is built from TRBV19 and TRBJ2-3; D unclear. The CDR3 has 16 residues. Trimming took off 3 bases at V and 0 bases at J, with 13 bases between the two ends. The germline V gene has CDR1 LNHDA and CDR2 SQIVND (reference sequence).

This chain connects TRBV19 to TRBJ2-3; 8 bases align to TRBD2. The CDR3 contains 13 residues. The germline CDR1 and CDR2 sequences are LNHDA and SQIVND (reference sequence). J was trimmed by 5 bases and V by 4 bases; bases with no gene match: 2. CDR3 sequence: CASSSLAGDTQYF. The CDR3 region has the DNA TGTGCCAGTAGTAGCCTAGCGGGAGATACGCAGTATTTT.

V is TRBV6-5 and J is TRBJ1-3, with D perhaps matching TRBD1 (6 bases). Between the trimmed V and J ends, which lost 5 bases and 8 bases, there was a span of 13 bases. CDR1 is MNHEY, CDR2 SVGAGI, per germline. CDR3 size: 13 residues. The CDR3 here is CASSQTGSDTIYF. CDR3 in DNA: TGTGCCAGCAGTCAAACAGGGTCGGACACCATATATTTT.

The rearrangement joins TRBV6-6 to TRBJ2-1; tentatively, D is TRBD2 (5 bases). Trimming removed 8 bases from V and 4 bases from J, with 18 bases in between. The germline V gene has CDR1 MNHNY and CDR2 SVGAGI (reference sequence). The length of the CDR3 is 15 residues. The CDR3 DNA is TGTGCCAGCCTTGTCGACGGGAACCAATACAATGAGCAGTTCTTC. Amino acids: CASLVDGNQYNEQFF.

The chain is built from TRBV18 and TRBJ1-5; no firm D call. V dropped 3 bases and J dropped 3 bases, with 6 bases sitting between them. Germline V gene lookup returns CDR1 KGHSH and CDR2 LQKENI. This CDR3 has 13 residues. The chain's CDR3 is CASSPALNQPQHF. The CDR3 DNA is TGTGCCAGCTCACCGGCCCTCAATCAGCCCCAGCATTTT. The full variable domain, rest sourced from reference TRBV18 and TRBJ1-5, is NAGVMQNPRHLVRRRGQEARLRCSPMKGHSHVYWYRQLPEEGLKFMVYLQKENIIDESGMPKERFSAEFPKEGPSILRIQQVVRGDSAAYFCASSPALNQPQHFGDGTRLSIL.

The genes are TRBV28 and TRBJ1-2, with a possible D match to TRBD1 (5 bases). Germline V gene data show CDR1 as MDHEN and CDR2 as SYDVKM. Trimming took 8 bases from V and 4 from J, leaving 11 bases between them. The CDR3 totals 12 residues. The CDR3 region is CASSTGGYGYTF. CDR3 coding DNA: TGTGCCAGCTCCACCGGGGGCTATGGCTACACCTTC.